The T cell receptor (beta chain) under discussion was sequenced for a study of blood T cells in healthy people across ages. With 5 bases removed from V and 7 bases from J, the gap between germline ends came to 12 bases. CDR3 size: 14 residues. Study results and limitations: Aged donors had fewer naive CD4+ cells and lower diversity than long-lived donors.

Primers used in a second PCR of about 7 to 12 cycles were a sample-barcoded 5' primer and a J-beta primer mix. TCRdb used MiXCR to reprocess the 5' RACE reads, holding one entry per CDR3 protein. The sample has approximately 800,000 distinct CDR3 sequences; about 36% are singletons. As for this clonotype: What it binds is not known.

J is TRBJ1-6 and V is TRBV12-3 or TRBV12-4; D might be TRBD1 (6 bases). Sequenced material: blood. This TCR came from a man aged 18 to 35 in good health. The CDR3, as DNA: TGTGCCAGCAGTGTAGGGGGGGACAATTCACCCCTCCACTTT. Protein sequence: CASSVGGDNSPLHF.